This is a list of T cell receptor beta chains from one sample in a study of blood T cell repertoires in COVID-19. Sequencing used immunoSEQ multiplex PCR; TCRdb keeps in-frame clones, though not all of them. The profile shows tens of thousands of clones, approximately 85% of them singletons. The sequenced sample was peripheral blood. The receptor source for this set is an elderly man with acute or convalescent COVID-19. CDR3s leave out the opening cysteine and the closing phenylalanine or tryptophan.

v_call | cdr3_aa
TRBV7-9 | ASSPGTVGKQF
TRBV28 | ASSNRGGTYEQY
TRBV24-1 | ATSDSSTGGKGEQF
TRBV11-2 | ASSLETDGELF
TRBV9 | ASSGARGYEQY
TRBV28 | ASSWTGGEETQY
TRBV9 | ASSANSYEQY
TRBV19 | ASNPRQGTGNTIY
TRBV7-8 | ASSRTGDGNTIY
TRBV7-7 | ASSRGMNTEAF
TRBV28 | ASSLGGIIAKNIQY
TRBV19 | ASSTWTGDQPQH
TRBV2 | ASTVMNTEAF
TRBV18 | ASSPGGRGANYGYT
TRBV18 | ASSPRLAGGTDTQY
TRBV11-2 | ASSLRTSGRSGELF
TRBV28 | ASSLQGGSSGANVLT